The 10 T cell receptor beta chains below all came from one sample that was sequenced in a study of T-cell memory formation after mild COVID-19. TCRdb used MiXCR to reprocess the 5' RACE reads, holding one entry per CDR3 protein. The table has 250,000 to 350,000 distinct CDR3 sequences, approximately 15% seen once. Material for sequencing was PBMCs or a T cell subset sorted from them (not recorded which). The receptor set was obtained from a man younger than 35 who had mild COVID-19 (a few samples of this study predate the infection). Cell type and time point are not known.

V and J are TRBV23-1 and TRBJ2-5; possibly TRBD1 or TRBD2 for D (5 bases each). TRBV23-1 is placed among ORFs of uncertain function. V lost 4 bases to trimming and J lost 2 bases, with 14 bases between them. The CDR3 sequence is 15 residues long. CDR3 in DNA: TGCGCCAGCAGTCTCCCCGAGGGGCCTCAAGAGACCCAGTACTTC. It yields the protein CASSLPEGPQETQYF.

This clonotype has more than one count but fewer than ten. The gene calls are TRBV7-2 and TRBJ2-1; D not certain. V lost 2 bases and J lost 7, with 9 bases in between. CDR1 and CDR2 from the germline V gene are SGHTA and FQGNSA. CDR3 length: 13 residues. The CDR3 sequence: CASSLYRANEQFF. The CDR3 DNA sequence: TGTGCCAGCAGCTTATACCGTGCAAATGAGCAGTTCTTC. The complete variable domain, with remaining parts taken from reference TRBV7-2 and TRBJ2-1, reads GAGVSQSPSNKVTEKGKDVELRCDPISGHTALYWYRQSLGQGLEFLIYFQGNSAPDKSGLPSDRFSAERTGGSVSTLTIQRTQQEDSAVYLCASSLYRANEQFFGPGTRLTVL.

This clonotype was detected a few times. V is TRBV4-3 and J is TRBJ2-2, with a weak D call TRBD1 (5 bases). The CDR3 is made up of 18 amino acids. Germline CDR1 and CDR2: LGHNA and YSLEER. The germline V and J ends were trimmed by 3 bases and 6 bases, with 23 bases remaining between them. CDR3 sequence reads: CASSHGWQIRESAGELFF. The CDR3 DNA sequence: TGCGCCAGCAGCCATGGGTGGCAGATCAGGGAATCCGCCGGGGAGCTGTTTTTT.

This clonotype has only a few counts. The rearrangement joins TRBV7-2 to TRBJ1-5; TRBD1 might be the D (5 bases). Trimming stripped 5 bases from V and 1 base from J, with 18 bases between. CDR3 length: 17 amino acids. Germline lookup yields CDR1 SGHTA and CDR2 FQGNSA. The CDR3 DNA follows: TGTGCCAGCAGCCCTAGTTCGGTCAGGGAAAGCAATCAGCCCCAGCATTTT. It codes for CASSPSSVRESNQPQHF. The full variable domain, its missing parts supplied by reference TRBV7-2 and TRBJ1-5, is GAGVSQSPSNKVTEKGKDVELRCDPISGHTALYWYRQSLGQGLEFLIYFQGNSAPDKSGLPSDRFSAERTGGSVSTLTIQRTQQEDSAVYLCASSPSSVRESNQPQHFGDGTRLSIL.

V and J are TRBV9 and TRBJ1-3; TRBD1 matches 7 bases. Germline assignment: CDR1 SGDLS and CDR2 YYNGEE. The V gene end was trimmed by 4 bases and the J gene end by 0 bases; junction bases not matched to a gene: 10. This CDR3 comprises 17 residues. The chain's CDR3 is CASSPEGTAISGNTIYF. The CDR3 nucleotides read TGTGCCAGCAGCCCTGAAGGGACAGCTATCTCTGGAAACACCATATATTTT.

This clonotype has a count of ten or more. The chain is built from TRBV4-1 and TRBJ1-1; possibly TRBD1 for D (5 bases). The V gene's germline CDR1 is MGHRA and CDR2 YSYEKL. With 4 bases removed from V and 2 bases from J, the gap between germline ends came to 17 bases. The CDR3 is made up of 16 amino acids. The CDR3 nucleotides are TGCGCCAGCAGCCGCCTCCCCCAGACAGTAAACACTGAAGCTTTCTTT. This translates into CASSRLPQTVNTEAFF.

This clonotype has at least ten counts. The rearrangement uses TRBV12-3 or TRBV12-4 and TRBJ2-3; D is unresolved. The CDR3 loop spans 12 amino acids. Trimming shortened V by 5 bases and J by 8 bases, and 11 bases separated the two germline ends. This CDR3 is CASSPNVGTQYF. The CDR3 DNA reads as TGTGCCAGCAGTCCAAACGTGGGTACGCAGTATTTT.

This clonotype has a handful of counts. The V gene is TRBV7-2, the J gene TRBJ2-5, with D uncertain. Trimming shortened V by 0 bases and J by 1 base, and 9 bases separated the two germline ends. This CDR3 is 15 amino acids long. The germline V gene has CDR1 SGHTA and CDR2 FQGNSA. CDR3 nucleotides: TGTGCCAGCAGCTTAGCAGGGATACGCCAAGAGACCCAGTACTTC. Translating gives CASSLAGIRQETQYF. Full variable domain (outside the CDR3, taken from reference TRBV7-2 and TRBJ2-5): GAGVSQSPSNKVTEKGKDVELRCDPISGHTALYWYRQSLGQGLEFLIYFQGNSAPDKSGLPSDRFSAERTGGSVSTLTIQRTQQEDSAVYLCASSLAGIRQETQYFGPGTRLLVL.

The J gene is TRBJ1-5, the V gene TRBV20-1, with TRBD1 identical over 7 bases. This CDR3 spans 13 amino acids. The trim removed 3 bases at V and 11 bases at J, leaving 10 bases unmatched. In germline, CDR1 is DFQATT, CDR2 SNEGSKA (reference sequence). For the CDR3, the DNA is TGCAGTGCTAGGGGGAGGGGGCACTACACCCAGCATTTT. Amino acids: CSARGRGHYTQHF.

This clonotype was seen a handful of times. The chain recombines TRBV12-3 or TRBV12-4 with TRBJ1-6; D remains ambiguous. The V and J ends lost 3 bases and 10 bases respectively, with 13 bases between them. The CDR3 sequence is 14 residues long. The CDR3 coding sequence is TGTGCCAGCAGTTTGGGCGGGTATCAGTCACCCCTCCACTTT. This sequence encodes CASSLGGYQSPLHF.